The next 24 T cell receptor beta chains were all read from a single sample in a study of OX40 agonist ivuxolimab in advanced cancers. Profiling relied on immunoSEQ multiplex PCR, and the TCRdb table lists in-frame clones only, not all of them. Found here are about 93,000 clones, around 90% of them singletons; the top ten hold around 0.54%. Specimen: CD4+ or CD8+ T cells sorted from blood, collected in a trial of the OX40 agonist ivuxolimab. These receptors were taken from an adult with an advanced solid tumor such as melanoma, head and neck, liver or kidney cancer.

The CDR3 loop is CASSDKGYGYTF. The DNA of the CDR3 is TGTGCCAGCAGTGACAAGGGATATGGCTACACCTTC. The rearrangement joins TRBV6-5 to TRBJ1-2; the D is unclear. Trimming took off 5 bases at V and 5 bases at J, with 9 bases between the two ends. In germline, CDR1 is MNHEY, CDR2 SVGAGI. The CDR3 sequence is 12 residues long.

The chain is built from TRBV18 and TRBJ2-3, with TRBD2 matching 11 bases. Germline lookup yields CDR1 KGHSH and CDR2 LQKENI. The CDR3 length is 17 residues. V was pared by 6 bases and J by 3 bases, with 11 bases of the junction left unmatched. DNA for the CDR3: TGTGCCAGCTCGCCGAGCTGGGTAGCGGGAGGGACAGATACGCAGTATTTT. Protein sequence: CASSPSWVAGGTDTQYF. The full variable domain, in which reference TRBV18 and TRBJ2-3 provide the parts outside the CDR3, is NAGVMQNPRHLVRRRGQEARLRCSPMKGHSHVYWYRQLPEEGLKFMVYLQKENIIDESGMPKERFSAEFPKEGPSILRIQQVVRGDSAAYFCASSPSWVAGGTDTQYFGPGTRLTVL.

This rearrangement joins TRBV10-2 to TRBJ1-1, with D possibly matching TRBD1 (5 bases). The CDR3 has 15 amino acids. CDR1 and CDR2 (germline): WSHSY, SAAADI. Trimming cost V 3 bases and J 7 bases, with 18 bases left between them. CDR3: CASSDTQGNENEAFF. CDR3 DNA: TGCGCCAGCAGTGATACTCAGGGAAATGAAAATGAAGCTTTCTTT.

The rearrangement links TRBV30 to TRBJ1-1; D gene ambiguous. The length of the CDR3 is 11 residues. Trimming removed 5 bases at V and 4 bases at J, with 8 bases between. In germline, CDR1 is GTSNPN, CDR2 SVGIG (reference sequence). The CDR3 loop reads CAWAMGTEAFF. The CDR3, as DNA: TGTGCCTGGGCGATGGGCACTGAAGCTTTCTTT.

The V call is TRBV6-5, the J call TRBJ2-2; the D is unclear. Trimming stripped 1 base from V and 3 bases from J, with 0 bases between. CDR1 and CDR2 from the germline V gene are MNHEY and SVGAGI. CDR3 length: 12 amino acids. The CDR3 region has the DNA TGTGCCAGCAGTTACTACACCGGGGAGCTGTTTTTT. Encoded protein: CASSYYTGELFF.

The rearrangement uses TRBV7-9 and TRBJ2-1; D could derive from TRBD1 or TRBD2 (6 bases each). V lost 8 bases to trimming and J lost 0 bases, with 11 bases between them. CDR1 SEHNR and CDR2 FQNEAQ come from the germline V gene (reference sequence). There are 14 residues in the CDR3. The CDR3 DNA reads TGTGCCAGCTCGGGGGCGAGCTCCTACAATGAGCAGTTCTTC. This gives the protein CASSGASSYNEQFF.

The chain recombines TRBV6-1 with TRBJ2-7, with 7 bases identical to TRBD1. Unmatched junction bases numbered 10, after V lost 8 bases and J lost 0 bases. The V gene's germline CDR1 is MNHNS and CDR2 SASEGT. This CDR3 is 15 amino acids long. The CDR3 loop is CASRPSGGPSYEQYF. CDR3 nucleotide sequence: TGTGCCAGCCGCCCCTCAGGGGGTCCCTCCTACGAGCAGTACTTC.

The rearrangement uses TRBV9 and TRBJ2-2; D is undetermined. CDR3 length: 12 residues. Trimming took 2 bases from V and 6 from J, leaving 5 bases between them. Germline V lookup: CDR1 SGDLS, CDR2 YYNGEE. CDR3 in amino acids: CASSVGSGELFF. The CDR3 DNA reads as TGTGCCAGCAGCGTGGGATCCGGGGAGCTGTTTTTT. Complete variable domain (other parts from reference TRBV9 and TRBJ2-2): DSGVTQTPKHLITATGQRVTLRCSPRSGDLSVYWYQQSLDQGLQFLIQYYNGEERAKGNILERFSAQQFPDLHSELNLSSLELGDSALYFCASSVGSGELFFGEGSRLTVL.

The chain recombines TRBV18 with TRBJ2-3; 10 bases agree with TRBD1. The trim removed 5 bases at V and 5 bases at J, leaving 7 bases unmatched. The germline V gene encodes CDR1 KGHSH and CDR2 LQKENI. CDR3 length equals 15 residues. The CDR3 loop is CASSTETGGRDTQYF. The CDR3 nucleotides are TGTGCCAGCTCAACAGAGACAGGGGGCAGAGATACGCAGTATTTT.

The chain employs TRBV6-6 and TRBJ2-5; 9 positions match TRBD2. The CDR3 length is 16 residues. Germline V gives CDR1 MNHNY, CDR2 SVGAGI (reference sequence). V gave up 1 base and J gave up 2 bases; unmatched junction bases: 5. This CDR3 is CASSYLSGGPQETQYF. As DNA, the CDR3 is TGTGCCAGCAGTTACTTGAGCGGGGGGCCTCAAGAGACCCAGTACTTC.

The chain couples TRBV30 to TRBJ2-7; D is perhaps TRBD2 (6 bases). The V gene's germline CDR1 is GTSNPN and CDR2 SVGIG (reference sequence). There are 14 residues in the CDR3. The germline V and J ends were trimmed by 3 bases and 1 base, with 13 bases remaining between them. The CDR3 here is CAWSGDGRSYEQYF. The CDR3 region has the DNA TGTGCCTGGAGCGGGGACGGGAGATCCTACGAGCAGTACTTC.

V gene TRBV7-9 combines with J gene TRBJ2-6; no definite D call. The length of the CDR3 is 15 residues. Germline CDR1 SEHNR, CDR2 FQNEAQ (reference sequence). V lost 5 bases, J lost 0 bases, and 8 bases lay in between. CDR3 bases: TGTGCCAGCAGCGGATCCCTCTCTGGGGCCAACGTCCTGACTTTC. It specifies CASSGSLSGANVLTF.

This clone was counted a single time. V and J are TRBV19 and TRBJ2-3; a weak D match, TRBD2 (6 bases). Trimming took off 7 bases at V and 5 bases at J, with 16 bases between the two ends. This CDR3 region has 14 residues. Germline loops: CDR1 LNHDA, CDR2 SQIVND (reference sequence). DNA of the CDR3: TGTGCCAGTACCCCCGGGAGCACGGGAGATACGCAGTATTTT. Its protein product is CASTPGSTGDTQYF.

Comment on this clone: One end of the junction does not line up with germline, which may come from a read error. This chain links TRBV5-6 with TRBJ1-4; the D is unclear. The CDR3 has 10 residues. The germline gives CDR1 SGHDT, CDR2 YYEEEE. CDR3 bases: TGTGCCAGCAGCTTTCCGGGTCCTCTTTTT. Its protein is CASSFPGPLF.

The rearrangement joins TRBV30 to TRBJ1-3; D is ambiguous. Germline loops: CDR1 GTSNPN, CDR2 SVGIG (reference sequence). V gave up 4 bases and J gave up 0 bases, with 16 bases separating them. This CDR3 has 16 amino acids. The CDR3 spells CAWISNSVNSGNTIYF. CDR3 in DNA: TGTGCCTGGATTTCGAACTCCGTTAACTCTGGAAACACCATATATTTT. The full variable domain, in which reference TRBV30 and TRBJ1-3 provide the parts outside the CDR3, is SQTIHQWPATLVQPVGSPLSLECTVEGTSNPNLYWYRQAAGRGLQLLFYSVGIGQISSEVPQNLSASRPQDRQFILSSKKLLLSDSGFYLCAWISNSVNSGNTIYFGEGSWLTVV.

The rearrangement joins TRBV2 to TRBJ1-5, with 9 bases lining up with TRBD1. The CDR3 contains 15 residues. CDR1 SNHLY and CDR2 FYNNEI come from the germline V gene. With 8 bases clipped from V and 4 bases from J, the junction kept 9 bases outside the gene matches. CDR3 coding DNA: TGTGCCAGCGGGTTGGGACAGGGATTAAATCAGCCCCAGCATTTT. Amino acid sequence: CASGLGQGLNQPQHF.

This chain connects TRBV4-1 to TRBJ2-2, with TRBD1 identical over 11 bases. Germline CDR1 MGHRA, CDR2 YSYEKL. The ends lost 5 bases at V and 7 bases at J; junction bases unmatched: 6. This CDR3 contains 15 residues. This CDR3 is CASSSGQGARGELFF. CDR3 DNA: TGCGCCAGCAGCAGTGGACAGGGGGCGCGCGGGGAGCTGTTTTTT.

V and J are TRBV6-1 and TRBJ1-1; D unclear. CDR3 length equals 14 residues. V lost 4 bases and J 4 bases, leaving 13 bases between the germline ends. The germline gives CDR1 MNHNS, CDR2 SASEGT. The CDR3 is CASSGRVLSTEAFF. CDR3 sequence (DNA): TGTGCCAGCAGTGGACGGGTACTCTCCACTGAAGCTTTCTTT.

The chain employs TRBV6-1 and TRBJ1-4, with 7 bases that match TRBD1. The CDR3 has 13 amino acids. The junction had 7 bases not matched to a gene; V was cut back by 10 bases and J by 5 bases. CDR1 is MNHNS, CDR2 SASEGT, per germline. In nucleotides, the CDR3 is TGTGCCATCGCCGGGACAGCAAATGAAAAACTGTTTTTT. Protein: CAIAGTANEKLFF.

The rearrangement uses TRBV18 and TRBJ1-2, with a weak D call TRBD1 (5 bases). The CDR3 has 15 residues. Germline-derived CDR1 and CDR2 are KGHSH and LQKENI. Trimming pared 3 bases from V and 8 bases from J, leaving 19 bases between. The CDR3 sequence is CASSPRDPLLNGYTF. The DNA for the CDR3 is TGTGCCAGCTCACCCCGGGACCCTCTCCTAAACGGCTACACCTTC.

The CDR3 reads CAWSVAPAQYF. CDR3 nucleotides: TGTGCCTGGAGTGTCGCACCTGCCCAGTACTTC. The chain recombines TRBV30 with TRBJ2-5; D gene ambiguous. The CDR3 is made up of 11 amino acids. CDR1 and CDR2 from the germline V gene are GTSNPN and SVGIG (reference sequence). Trimming removed 0 bases at V and 9 bases at J, with 8 bases between.

J is TRBJ1-5 and V is TRBV6-5; no definite D call. This CDR3 is 13 amino acids long. Between the trimmed V and J ends, which lost 6 bases and 4 bases, there was a span of 10 bases. CDR1 MNHEY and CDR2 SVGAGI come from the germline V gene. The CDR3 sequence is CASSPVQNQPQHF. The CDR3 DNA reads as TGTGCCAGCAGCCCCGTACAGAATCAGCCCCAGCATTTT.

The chain is built from TRBV5-6 and TRBJ2-7; D is possibly TRBD2 (6 bases). The ends were cut back, 0 bases at V and 3 bases at J, with 13 bases in the middle. The CDR3 consists of 15 residues. Per the germline V gene, CDR1 is SGHDT and CDR2 is YYEEEE. The CDR3 loop reads CASSLVWQGLYEQYF. Here the CDR3 DNA reads TGTGCCAGCAGCTTGGTCTGGCAGGGACTCTACGAGCAGTACTTC.

The rearrangement joins TRBV6-1 to TRBJ2-5; 8 positions match TRBD2. The CDR3 is 12 amino acids. The junction had 6 bases not matched to a gene; V was cut back by 10 bases and J by 5 bases. CDR1 is MNHNS and CDR2 is SASEGT in the germline V gene. This CDR3 reads CATTREGETQYF. DNA for the CDR3: TGTGCCACCACCCGGGAGGGGGAGACCCAGTACTTC.